This TCR beta chain was identified during a study of blood T cell repertoires in COVID-19. This clone was recorded only once. Recruitment covered 20 to 25 US areas and drew participants whose ages spanned roughly 18 to 90 years. Here immunoSEQ multiplex PCR was the method, and the copy in TCRdb shows in-frame clones only, minus some. Here the sample spans around 170,000 clones, over 75% being singletons. J lost 0 bases, V lost 4 bases, and 12 bases had no gene match. The CDR3 runs 17 residues. The germline CDR1 and CDR2 sequences are SGDLS and YYNGEE. This sequence joins TRBV9 and TRBJ1-1; 7 bases are shared with TRBD1. Sequencing was carried out using PBMCs or T cells enriched from blood (not recorded which). The TCR originated in a woman aged 18-35 years who had recovered from COVID-19. CDR3 DNA sequence: TGTGCCAGCAGCTTCCGTGGGGACAGATGGATGAACACTGAAGCTTTCTTT. Encoded protein: CASSFRGDRWMNTEAFF.